A selection of T cell receptor beta chains follows, all from one sample in a study of blood T cell repertoires in COVID-19. The method was immunoSEQ multiplex PCR; TCRdb's version includes in-frame clones alone and lacks a portion of them. The table shows some 260,000 clones, with around 90% occurring only once. The sample was PBMCs or T cells enriched from blood (not recorded which). All receptors derive from a young woman with acute COVID-19. Both conserved end residues are part of each CDR3. The D gene is left open where the match is weak. A clone size is listed for some rows: how often the clone was seen (once, few, many), or a class if it is expanded.

cdr3_aa: CASSPGQAYSNQPQHF
cdr3_nt: TGTGCCAGCAGCCCCGGACAGGCATATAGCAATCAGCCCCAGCATTTT
v_call: TRBV7-9
j_call: TRBJ1-5
clone_size: NA
d_call: TRBD1

cdr3_aa: CASSLGGLNQPQHF
cdr3_nt: TGTGCCAGCAGTTTAGGGGGCCTCAATCAGCCCCAGCATTTT
v_call: TRBV6-5
j_call: TRBJ1-5
clone_size: NA
d_call: TRBD1

cdr3_aa: CASSRDRTDEQYF
cdr3_nt: TGTGCCAGCAGCCGCGACAGGACGGACGAGCAGTACTTC
v_call: TRBV7-6
j_call: TRBJ2-7
clone_size: few
d_call: NA

cdr3_aa: CASSPNNGGTGELFF
cdr3_nt: TGTGCCAGCTCACCAAACAATGGTGGCACCGGGGAGCTGTTTTTT
v_call: TRBV18
j_call: TRBJ2-2
clone_size: once
d_call: NA

cdr3_aa: CASSDSESNQPQHF
cdr3_nt: TGTGCCAGCAGTGATTCTGAGTCGAATCAGCCCCAGCATTTT
v_call: TRBV2
j_call: TRBJ1-5
clone_size: once
d_call: NA

cdr3_aa: CASSLKGFGQGSAF
cdr3_nt: NA
v_call: TRBV28
j_call: TRBJ1-4
clone_size: once
d_call: NA

cdr3_aa: CASSFGVRRLGEKLFF
cdr3_nt: TGTGCCAGCAGTTTCGGGGTTCGTCGGCTCGGTGAAAAACTGTTTTTT
v_call: TRBV28
j_call: TRBJ1-4
clone_size: NA
d_call: NA

cdr3_aa: CASSVERGGTGELFF
cdr3_nt: TGTGCCAGCAGCGTAGAGCGGGGAGGTACCGGGGAGCTGTTTTTT
v_call: TRBV9
j_call: TRBJ2-2
clone_size: NA
d_call: TRBD2

cdr3_aa: CASSHGRGGYHNEQFF
cdr3_nt: TGTGCCAGCAGCCACGGTAGGGGAGGGTACCACAATGAGCAGTTCTTC
v_call: TRBV11-1
j_call: TRBJ2-1
clone_size: NA
d_call: TRBD2

cdr3_aa: CASSSMTGVDGYTF
cdr3_nt: TGTGCCAGCTCATCAATGACAGGGGTGGACGGCTACACCTTC
v_call: TRBV18
j_call: TRBJ1-2
clone_size: NA
d_call: TRBD1

cdr3_aa: CASSFQGRNTGELFF
cdr3_nt: TGTGCCAGCAGCTTCCAGGGTAGGAACACCGGGGAGCTGTTTTTT
v_call: TRBV7-9
j_call: TRBJ2-2
clone_size: once
d_call: NA

cdr3_aa: CASSLSEGKGGELFF
cdr3_nt: TGTGCCAGCAGCTTATCCGAGGGTAAAGGCGGGGAGCTGTTTTTT
v_call: TRBV11-3
j_call: TRBJ2-2
clone_size: NA
d_call: NA

cdr3_aa: CASSPMRDIPTDTQYF
cdr3_nt: TGTGCCAGCAGTCCTATGCGGGATATCCCCACAGATACGCAGTATTTT
v_call: TRBV28
j_call: TRBJ2-3
clone_size: NA
d_call: NA

cdr3_aa: CASWGSREMGTGELFF
cdr3_nt: TGTGCCAGCTGGGGTTCACGGGAAATGGGCACCGGGGAGCTGTTTTTT
v_call: TRBV2
j_call: TRBJ2-2
clone_size: NA
d_call: NA

cdr3_aa: CAGRRGIDEQFF
cdr3_nt: TGTGCCGGGAGGAGAGGGATCGATGAGCAGTTCTTC
v_call: TRBV2
j_call: TRBJ2-1
clone_size: NA
d_call: NA

cdr3_aa: CASSEQGSNQPQHF
cdr3_nt: TGTGCCAGCAGTGAACAGGGGAGCAATCAGCCCCAGCATTTT
v_call: TRBV2
j_call: TRBJ1-5
clone_size: few
d_call: NA

cdr3_aa: CASSLGKRTEQYF
cdr3_nt: TGTGCCAGCAGTTTGGGCAAAAGAACCGAGCAGTACTTC
v_call: TRBV27
j_call: TRBJ2-7
clone_size: NA
d_call: NA

cdr3_aa: CSVRTGGAYEQYF
cdr3_nt: TGCAGCGTTCGGACAGGGGGGGCATACGAGCAGTACTTC
v_call: TRBV29-1
j_call: TRBJ2-7
clone_size: NA
d_call: TRBD1

cdr3_aa: CASRGPGTGSTEAFF
cdr3_nt: TGTGCCAGCAGGGGACCAGGGACAGGGAGCACTGAAGCTTTCTTT
v_call: TRBV27
j_call: TRBJ1-1
clone_size: NA
d_call: TRBD1

cdr3_aa: CATSGGGRRFDTEAFF
cdr3_nt: TGTGCCACCAGTGGCGGGGGGAGGCGGTTCGACACTGAAGCTTTCTTT
v_call: TRBV24-1
j_call: TRBJ1-1
clone_size: NA
d_call: NA

cdr3_aa: CASSADSNQPQHF
cdr3_nt: TGTGCCAGCAGTGCAGATAGCAATCAGCCCCAGCATTTT
v_call: TRBV2
j_call: TRBJ1-5
clone_size: NA
d_call: NA

cdr3_aa: CASSLGLAGNEQFF
cdr3_nt: TGCGCCAGCAGCTTGGGTCTAGCGGGCAATGAGCAGTTCTTC
v_call: TRBV5-1
j_call: TRBJ2-1
clone_size: NA
d_call: TRBD2

cdr3_aa: CASSGVSTAATEAFF
cdr3_nt: TGCGCCAGCAGTGGAGTCTCCACGGCGGCCACTGAAGCTTTCTTT
v_call: TRBV23-1
j_call: TRBJ1-1
clone_size: NA
d_call: NA

cdr3_aa: CASRSDGGPEQFF
cdr3_nt: TGTGCCAGCAGGTCAGATGGCGGTCCTGAGCAGTTCTTC
v_call: TRBV2
j_call: TRBJ2-1
clone_size: NA
d_call: NA

cdr3_aa: CAAALAGTYEQYF
cdr3_nt: TGTGCAGCAGCCCTAGCGGGGACCTACGAGCAGTACTTC
v_call: TRBV6-5
j_call: TRBJ2-7
clone_size: NA
d_call: TRBD2

cdr3_aa: CAISESGGRLIYEQYF
cdr3_nt: TGTGCCATCAGTGAGTCCGGCGGGAGGCTTATCTACGAGCAGTACTTC
v_call: TRBV10-3
j_call: TRBJ2-7
clone_size: once
d_call: TRBD2

cdr3_aa: CASSFPGQGDEQYF
cdr3_nt: TGTGCCAGCAGCTTCCCCGGACAGGGGGACGAGCAGTACTTC
v_call: TRBV28
j_call: TRBJ2-7
clone_size: NA
d_call: TRBD1

cdr3_aa: CAISATSGGTEAFF
cdr3_nt: TGTGCCATCAGTGCGACGAGCGGGGGCACTGAAGCTTTCTTT
v_call: TRBV10-3
j_call: TRBJ1-1
clone_size: NA
d_call: NA

cdr3_aa: CASSRQRSQETQYF
cdr3_nt: TGTGCCAGCAGCCGGCAGCGGTCCCAAGAGACCCAGTACTTC
v_call: TRBV7-2
j_call: TRBJ2-5
clone_size: NA
d_call: NA

cdr3_aa: CASSLEAGRNEQFF
cdr3_nt: TGTGCCAGCAGCTTAGAGGCGGGGAGAAATGAGCAGTTCTTC
v_call: TRBV7-2
j_call: TRBJ2-1
clone_size: NA
d_call: NA

cdr3_aa: CASGLTGGRDEQYF
cdr3_nt: TGTGCCAGCGGTTTGACGGGAGGTCGGGACGAGCAGTACTTC
v_call: TRBV19
j_call: TRBJ2-7
clone_size: NA
d_call: TRBD2

cdr3_aa: CASSNLRKKMNTEAFF
cdr3_nt: TGTGCCAGCAGCAATCTGAGGAAAAAGATGAACACTGAAGCTTTCTTT
v_call: TRBV21-1
j_call: TRBJ1-1
clone_size: NA
d_call: NA

cdr3_aa: CASSKALQGKGYEQYF
cdr3_nt: TGTGCCAGCAGCAAAGCGCTCCAGGGGAAAGGCTACGAGCAGTACTTC
v_call: TRBV21-1
j_call: TRBJ2-7
clone_size: NA
d_call: NA

cdr3_aa: CASSPFWVSIRHDQETQYF
cdr3_nt: TGTGCCAGCTCACCATTTTGGGTATCTATTAGACATGATCAAGAGACCCAGTACTTC
v_call: TRBV18
j_call: TRBJ2-5
clone_size: NA
d_call: NA

cdr3_aa: CASTGGSGGYYNEQFF
cdr3_nt: TGTGCCAGTACCGGGGGTAGCGGGGGATACTACAATGAGCAGTTCTTC
v_call: TRBV11-1
j_call: TRBJ2-1
clone_size: NA
d_call: TRBD2

cdr3_aa: CASSIAQNTGELFF
cdr3_nt: TGTGCCAGTAGTATTGCACAGAACACCGGGGAGCTGTTTTTT
v_call: TRBV19
j_call: TRBJ2-2
clone_size: NA
d_call: NA

cdr3_aa: CASSLWASGYNEQFF
cdr3_nt: TGTGCCAGCAGTTTATGGGCTAGCGGATACAATGAGCAGTTCTTC
v_call: TRBV27
j_call: TRBJ2-1
clone_size: NA
d_call: TRBD2

cdr3_aa: CTSSQDLAPRTYNEQFF
cdr3_nt: TGCACCAGCAGCCAAGATCTGGCCCCCCGTACCTACAATGAGCAGTTCTTC
v_call: TRBV1
j_call: TRBJ2-1
clone_size: NA
d_call: NA

cdr3_aa: CSVPRLAGLTDTQYF
cdr3_nt: TGCAGCGTTCCCCGACTAGCGGGCCTCACAGATACGCAGTATTTT
v_call: TRBV29-1
j_call: TRBJ2-3
clone_size: NA
d_call: TRBD2

cdr3_aa: CASSPYGEGPYEQYF
cdr3_nt: TGTGCCAGTAGTCCTTACGGGGAGGGCCCCTACGAGCAGTACTTC
v_call: TRBV19
j_call: TRBJ2-7
clone_size: NA
d_call: TRBD2

cdr3_aa: CASLPTGWSYNEQFF
cdr3_nt: TGTGCCAGCCTACCGACGGGGTGGTCCTACAATGAGCAGTTCTTC
v_call: TRBV19
j_call: TRBJ2-1
clone_size: NA
d_call: NA

cdr3_aa: CASRLTGTLTDTQYF
cdr3_nt: TGTGCCAGCAGACTTACCGGGACTCTCACAGATACGCAGTATTTT
v_call: TRBV7-2
j_call: TRBJ2-3
clone_size: NA
d_call: NA

cdr3_aa: CASGLVMGGLAGEGPYEQYF
cdr3_nt: TGTGCTAGTGGTTTGGTCATGGGGGGACTAGCGGGAGAGGGCCCCTACGAGCAGTACTTC
v_call: TRBV12-5
j_call: TRBJ2-7
clone_size: NA
d_call: TRBD2

cdr3_aa: CSASFPLNQETQYF
cdr3_nt: TGCAGTGCTAGTTTTCCCCTAAACCAAGAGACCCAGTACTTC
v_call: TRBV20-1
j_call: TRBJ2-5
clone_size: NA
d_call: NA

cdr3_aa: CASRRTGATEAFF
cdr3_nt: TGTGCCAGCAGACGGACAGGGGCGACTGAAGCTTTCTTT
v_call: TRBV12-3/TRBV12-4
j_call: TRBJ1-1
clone_size: NA
d_call: TRBD1

cdr3_aa: CASSLVLGANEAFF
cdr3_nt: TGCGCCAGCAGCTTGGTGCTGGGGGCGAATGAAGCTTTCTTT
v_call: TRBV5-1
j_call: TRBJ1-1
clone_size: NA
d_call: NA

cdr3_aa: CASSFSTSDSSTDTQYF
cdr3_nt: TGTGCCAGCAGTTTTTCGACTAGCGACTCTAGCACAGATACGCAGTATTTT
v_call: TRBV6-2/TRBV6-3
j_call: TRBJ2-3
clone_size: few
d_call: TRBD2

cdr3_aa: CASSPRGSYFQETQYF
cdr3_nt: TGTGCCAGCAGCCCCAGGGGGTCATACTTCCAAGAGACCCAGTACTTC
v_call: TRBV7-2
j_call: TRBJ2-5
clone_size: NA
d_call: TRBD1

cdr3_aa: CSVFGGSSYEQYF
cdr3_nt: TGCAGCGTTTTCGGGGGGTCCTCCTACGAGCAGTACTTC
v_call: TRBV29-1
j_call: TRBJ2-7
clone_size: NA
d_call: TRBD2

cdr3_aa: CATSTGATYGYTF
cdr3_nt: TGTGCCACCAGCACAGGGGCCACCTATGGCTACACCTTC
v_call: TRBV15
j_call: TRBJ1-2
clone_size: NA
d_call: NA

cdr3_aa: CASSQDRASRFLSSYEQYF
cdr3_nt: TGTGCCAGCAGCCAAGACAGGGCAAGCCGATTCTTAAGCTCCTACGAGCAGTACTTC
v_call: TRBV3-1/TRBV3-2
j_call: TRBJ2-7
clone_size: NA
d_call: NA

cdr3_aa: CASSLRQGNEKLFF
cdr3_nt: TGTGCCAGCAGTTTACGACAGGGCAATGAAAAACTGTTTTTT
v_call: TRBV28
j_call: TRBJ1-4
clone_size: NA
d_call: TRBD1

cdr3_aa: CASSMASGRQETQYF
cdr3_nt: TGTGCCAGTAGTATGGCTAGCGGGAGACAAGAGACCCAGTACTTC
v_call: TRBV19
j_call: TRBJ2-5
clone_size: NA
d_call: TRBD2

cdr3_aa: CASSLGGANGYTF
cdr3_nt: TGTGCCAGCAGTTTAGGAGGGGCTAATGGCTACACCTTC
v_call: TRBV28
j_call: TRBJ1-2
clone_size: NA
d_call: NA

cdr3_aa: CASSRDKYTGELFF
cdr3_nt: TGTGCCAGCAGCCGGGACAAATACACCGGGGAGCTGTTTTTT
v_call: TRBV2
j_call: TRBJ2-2
clone_size: NA
d_call: NA

cdr3_aa: CASNEGSGNTIYF
cdr3_nt: TGTGCCAGTAATGAGGGCTCTGGAAACACCATATATTTT
v_call: TRBV19
j_call: TRBJ1-3
clone_size: NA
d_call: NA

cdr3_aa: CASSELEGGLTEAFF
cdr3_nt: TGTGCCAGCAGTGAATTGGAGGGGGGGCTCACTGAAGCTTTCTTT
v_call: TRBV2
j_call: TRBJ1-1
clone_size: once
d_call: NA

cdr3_aa: CALKQVLLNSPLHF
cdr3_nt: TGTGCCTTAAAACAGGTCCTCCTAAATTCACCCCTCCACTTT
v_call: TRBV30
j_call: TRBJ1-6
clone_size: NA
d_call: NA

cdr3_aa: CASSFGRVGEQYF
cdr3_nt: TGTGCCAGCAGTTTTGGCCGGGTGGGCGAGCAGTACTTC
v_call: TRBV28
j_call: TRBJ2-7
clone_size: NA
d_call: NA